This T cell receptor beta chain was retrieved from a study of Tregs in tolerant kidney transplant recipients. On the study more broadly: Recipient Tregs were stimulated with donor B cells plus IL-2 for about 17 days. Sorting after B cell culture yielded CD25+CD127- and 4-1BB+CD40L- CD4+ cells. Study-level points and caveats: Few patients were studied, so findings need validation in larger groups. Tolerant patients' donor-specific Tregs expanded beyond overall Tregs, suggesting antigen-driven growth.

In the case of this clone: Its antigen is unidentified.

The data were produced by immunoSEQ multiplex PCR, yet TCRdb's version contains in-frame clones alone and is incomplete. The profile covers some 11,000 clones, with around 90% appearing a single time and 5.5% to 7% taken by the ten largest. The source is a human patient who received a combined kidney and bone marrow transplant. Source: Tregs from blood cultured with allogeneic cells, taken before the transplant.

Written as DNA, the CDR3 is TGTGCCAGCAGCCTCCAGAACCATTCACCCCTCCACTTT. It is translated as CASSLQNHSPLHF. The chain is built from TRBV14 and TRBJ1-6; no clear D gene. This CDR3 is 13 amino acids long. Trimming took off 4 bases at V and 8 bases at J, with 9 bases between the two ends. Germline CDR1 is SGHDN and CDR2 is FVKESK.